This is a list of T cell receptor beta chains from one sample in a study of cytomegalovirus exposure and HLA in healthy donors. TCRdb's table, derived via immunoSEQ multiplex PCR, lists solely in-frame clones and lacks some. The sample has 90,000 to 100,000 clones, 76% seen once; the top ten hold under 20%. The material sequenced was PBMCs. The receptor source for this set is a woman aged 55-70 years in good health and CMV-seropositive. The CDR3 runs from the conserved cysteine through the conserved F or W. The D gene is left open where the match is weak. Rows give clone size only sometimes, using once, few, many, or a class for an expanded clone.

v_call	j_call	d_call	clone_size	cdr3_aa	cdr3_nt
TRBV27	TRBJ2-5	.	.	CASIFRETQYF	TGTGCCAGCATTTTCCGGGAGACCCAGTACTTC
TRBV4-1	TRBJ2-3	.	.	CASSQAPGTDTQYF	TGCGCCAGCAGCCAAGCCCCCGGGACAGATACGCAGTATTTT
TRBV20-1	TRBJ2-7	.	.	CSARLDYEQYF	TGCAGTGCTAGACTAGATTACGAGCAGTACTTC
TRBV5-1	TRBJ2-2	TRBD2	.	CASSPGGLAGPGELFF	TGCGCCAGCAGCCCCGGTGGGCTAGCGGGACCCGGGGAGCTGTTTTTT
TRBV15	TRBJ2-1	TRBD2	.	CATSRFKASGRNEQFF	TGTGCCACCAGCAGATTTAAGGCTAGCGGGAGAAATGAGCAGTTCTTC
TRBV28	TRBJ2-7	.	few	CASSLGRGVSYEQYF	TGTGCCAGCAGTTTGGGCAGGGGGGTCTCCTACGAGCAGTACTTC
TRBV5-4	TRBJ2-7	TRBD2	.	CASRIAGGRPYEQYF	TGTGCCAGCAGGATCGCTGGCGGGAGGCCCTACGAGCAGTACTTC
TRBV7-7	TRBJ2-5	.	.	CASSLDLGFGLDF	TGTGCTAGCAGCTTAGATCTCGGGTTTGGGTTGGACTTC
TRBV28	TRBJ2-7	.	.	CASTPQGLSQRSYEQYF	TGTGCCAGCACCCCACAGGGATTATCACAACGCTCCTACGAGCAGTACTTC
TRBV29-1	TRBJ1-5	TRBD1	.	CLVRGTGRNQPQHF	TGCCTCGTGCGGGGGACAGGGCGCAATCAGCCCCAGCATTTT
TRBV12-5	TRBJ2-1	TRBD2	.	CASGLVHRGGLTESSYNEQFF	TGTGCTAGTGGTTTGGTACATCGGGGAGGGCTAACGGAAAGCTCCTACAATGAGCAGTTCTTC
TRBV5-4	TRBJ2-2	.	few	CASSPWGPGETGELFF	TGTGCCAGCAGCCCTTGGGGACCGGGAGAGACCGGGGAGCTGTTTTTT
TRBV7-9	TRBJ1-1	.	few	CASTVNTEAFF	TGTGCCAGCACAGTGAACACTGAAGCTTTCTTT
TRBV6-5	TRBJ1-1	TRBD1	.	CASSQGVNTEAFF	TGTGCCAGCAGTCAGGGGGTGAACACTGAAGCTTTCTTT
TRBV19	TRBJ2-3	TRBD1	.	CASSTGDRDRTDTQYF	TGTGCCAGTAGTACGGGGGACAGGGACCGCACAGATACGCAGTATTTT
TRBV7-9	TRBJ1-5	.	.	CASSRTGSSNQPQHF	TGTGCCAGCAGCCGAACAGGTAGTAGCAATCAGCCCCAGCATTTT
TRBV2	TRBJ1-1	.	few	CASSEPGGENTEAFF	TGTGCCAGCAGTGAACCCGGGGGGGAGAACACTGAAGCTTTCTTT